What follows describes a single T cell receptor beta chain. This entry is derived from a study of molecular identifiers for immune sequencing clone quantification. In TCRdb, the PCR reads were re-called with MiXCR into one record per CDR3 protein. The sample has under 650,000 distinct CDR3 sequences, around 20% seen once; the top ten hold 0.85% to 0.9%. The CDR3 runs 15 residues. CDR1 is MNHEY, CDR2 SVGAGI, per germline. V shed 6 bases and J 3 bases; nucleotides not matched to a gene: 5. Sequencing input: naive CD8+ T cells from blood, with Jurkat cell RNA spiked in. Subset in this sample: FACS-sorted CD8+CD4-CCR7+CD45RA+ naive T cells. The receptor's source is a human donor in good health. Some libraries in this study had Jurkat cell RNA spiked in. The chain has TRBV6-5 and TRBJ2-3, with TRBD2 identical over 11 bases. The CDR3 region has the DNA TGTGCCAGCAGACATAGCGGGGGGGCAACAGATACGCAGTATTTT. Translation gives CASRHSGGATDTQYF.